The rows below give T cell receptor beta chains drawn from one sample of a study of T cell repertoires in cytomegalovirus infection. TCRdb re-called the reads through MiXCR, storing one row per CDR3 protein. The table shows about 180,000 distinct CDR3 sequences, with about 18% occurring only once. Sequences were obtained from CD8+ T cells from PBMCs. The source of these receptors is a human donor in good health (CMV status not recorded). Some clones in this sample may be carry-over from other donors' samples. Both conserved end residues are part of each CDR3. A D gene is named only where the DNA matches it firmly. Part of the rows lack a size; the others show once, few, many or a class for expanded clones.

V gene,J gene,clone size,D gene,CDR3 DNA,CDR3 protein
TRBV7-9,TRBJ1-2,-,-,TGTGCCAGCAGTACACAGGGTGGTCTGGCTGGCTACACCTTC,CASSTQGGLAGYTF
TRBV6-6,TRBJ2-6,-,TRBD1,TGTGCCAGCACTAAGGACAGGGTGATTACTGGGGCCAACGTCCTGACTTTC,CASTKDRVITGANVLTF
TRBV6-5,TRBJ1-5,few,-,TGTGCCAGCAGTTCCCTCGGACCGAGCAATCAGCCCCAGCATTTT,CASSSLGPSNQPQHF
TRBV27,TRBJ2-1,-,-,TGTGCCAGCAGTCCATCGGACGGAATAAGTTACAATGAGCAGTTCTTC,CASSPSDGISYNEQFF
TRBV18,TRBJ1-1,-,TRBD1,TGTGCCAGCTCACCTTCGTCGACAGGGCGTTTGAACACTGAAGCTTTCTTT,CASSPSSTGRLNTEAFF
TRBV7-6,TRBJ1-2,-,-,TGTGCCAGCAGCCCCGGGACGGATAGACCGTATGGCTACACCTTC,CASSPGTDRPYGYTF
TRBV7-2,TRBJ2-2,few,-,TGTGCCAGCAGCTTAGTACCCGGGCCATACACCGGGGAGCTGTTTTTT,CASSLVPGPYTGELFF
TRBV20-1,TRBJ2-7,few,-,TGCAGTGCTAGACCTTATAGGGACTTCCTCTACGAGCAGTACTTC,CSARPYRDFLYEQYF
TRBV12-3/TRBV12-4,TRBJ1-2,-,TRBD1,TGTGCCAGCACCTTGGGGACAGGGTTCTATGGCTACACCTTC,CASTLGTGFYGYTF
TRBV7-9,TRBJ2-1,few,TRBD2,TGTGCCAGCAGCAGGACTAGCGGGGGGGCATTCAACAATGAGCAGTTCTTC,CASSRTSGGAFNNEQFF
TRBV6-2/TRBV6-3,TRBJ2-1,-,-,TGTGCCAGCAGTTACCCCCCGGAGGGGCGCTTTGGGAATGAGCAGTTCTTC,CASSYPPEGRFGNEQFF
TRBV7-2,TRBJ1-5,-,-,TGTGCCAGCAGCTTAGGCTGGGATTTAGATGATCAGCCCCAGCATTTT,CASSLGWDLDDQPQHF
TRBV12-5,TRBJ1-1,-,-,TGTGCTAGTGGTTCGCCAATTGATGAAGCTTTCTTT,CASGSPIDEAFF
TRBV7-2,TRBJ2-7,-,TRBD1,TGTGCCAGCAGCTTAGGGGGGACAGGGTACTTCGGGGAGCAGTACTTC,CASSLGGTGYFGEQYF
TRBV5-6,TRBJ2-4,few,TRBD2,TGTGCCAGCAGTGGACTAGCGGAAACCAAAAACATTCAGTACTTC,CASSGLAETKNIQYF
TRBV29-1,TRBJ2-5,-,TRBD1,TGCAGCGTACTGACAGGGGGTGTGGAGACCCAGTACTTC,CSVLTGGVETQYF
TRBV2,TRBJ2-7,few,-,TGTGCCAGCAGCGGCCAGAGGCTCTACGAGCAGTACTTC,CASSGQRLYEQYF
TRBV19,TRBJ1-5,-,-,TGTGCCAGCCAGGGGAGGGGCCGGCCCCAGCATTTT,CASQGRGRPQHF
TRBV6-5,TRBJ2-2,few,-,TGTGCCAGCAGTTACTCTGAGAGCACCGGGGAGCTGTTTTTT,CASSYSESTGELFF
TRBV28,TRBJ2-3,-,-,TGTGCCAGCAGTTCCGGGGGGCACTATAGCACAGATACGCAGTATTTT,CASSSGGHYSTDTQYF
TRBV12-3/TRBV12-4,TRBJ1-5,few,-,TGTGCCAGCAGCGCCCAGGGGCGGTATCAGCCCCAGCATTTT,CASSAQGRYQPQHF